This TCR beta chain is from a study of shared clonotypes between healthy human individuals. The CDR3 loop spans 15 amino acids. The V and J ends lost 4 bases and 2 bases respectively, with 14 bases between them. Looked up from germline, CDR1 is SGHAT and CDR2 is FQNNGV. Every donor, a Caucasian adult, lived in Nashville, Tennessee. Clones were sequenced by immunoSEQ multiplex PCR, and TCRdb holds only the in-frame ones, with some missing. The table lists some 1 million clones, about 74% of them singletons. The V and J genes are TRBV11-2 and TRBJ2-5; D call uncertain. The receptor's source is a man between 18 and 29 years old in good health. The specimen sequenced was memory CD4+ T cells sorted from blood. Subset specified: CD45RA-negative fraction. The CDR3 coding sequence is TGTGCCAGCAGCTCTGGCTTTTGGGAACAAGAGACCCAGTACTTC. Translation gives CASSSGFWEQETQYF.